This TCR beta chain was obtained from a study of CD8+ T cells in alopecia areata. Study-wide results and caveats: Mice showed TCR sharing more clearly than patients did, possibly owing to HLA.

Points on this clone: The antigen remains unidentified. Gene names follow the mouse nomenclature. The read terminates 4 residues ahead of where the CDR3 ends, so the germline J gene completes it.

The CDR3 totals 15 residues. The germline CDR1 and CDR2 sequences are NSQYPW and LRSPGD (reference sequence). J gave up 1 base and V 6 bases, and 5 bases lay outside the gene matches. In each case, RNA was isolated and then reverse transcribed into cDNA as the sequencing template. The table came from immunoSEQ multiplex PCR; TCRdb's copy has only in-frame clones and leaves some out. The sample has around 290,000 clones, none seen only once. A panel of CD4, CD8alpha, NKG2D, NKG2ACE and other markers served to sort pooled cutaneous lymph node cells. The sample comprised CD4+ T cells sorted from a lymph node. The receptor was isolated from a C3H/HeJ mouse with alopecia areata. This strain has MHC haplotype H2-k. The J gene is TRBJ2-3, the V gene TRBV1; the match to TRBD1 covers 9 bases. CDR3 protein: CTCRTGTGRAETLYF. The sequenced part of the CDR3 DNA is TGCACCTGCAGGACCGGGACAGGGCGTGCAGAA.